The rows below give T cell receptor beta chains drawn from one sample of a study of shared clonotypes between healthy human individuals. Sequenced by immunoSEQ multiplex PCR; TCRdb stores in-frame clones only, minus some. The repertoire holds about 680,000 clones, with 92% as singletons. Sequenced input: naive CD8+ T cells sorted from blood. The receptors were gathered from a young man in good health. Both conserved end residues are part of each CDR3. Only some rows state a clone size, as once, few, many or a class for expanded clones.

J gene,V gene,clone size,CDR3 length,CDR3 protein
TRBJ2-1,TRBV7-9,-,17,CASSQSGLAGVLNEQFF
TRBJ2-1,TRBV29-1,once,16,CSFRWELAGDLNEQFF
TRBJ2-1,TRBV4-3,-,16,CASSRSLEFSYNEQFF
TRBJ2-3,TRBV4-1,-,15,CASSQIHTSADTQYF
TRBJ2-3,TRBV27,-,15,CASSTLSDLTDTQYF
TRBJ2-2,TRBV9,-,13,CASSVENTGELFF
TRBJ2-3,TRBV15,-,14,CATSGTGLSDTQYF
TRBJ2-3,TRBV5-1,-,15,CASSESVGITDTQYF
TRBJ2-1,TRBV4-1,once,14,CASSQGPLDNEQFF
TRBJ2-2,TRBV30,once,12,CAWRVISGELFF
TRBJ1-5,TRBV5-5,-,15,CASSPTRTGNQPQHF
TRBJ2-5,TRBV13,-,17,CASNGGSGLQGQETQYF
TRBJ2-5,TRBV7-2,-,16,CASSEGYTGAQETQYF
TRBJ1-4,TRBV28,-,15,CASSSWESGGEKLFF
TRBJ1-5,TRBV28,-,15,CASSPGVVTNQPQHF
TRBJ2-1,TRBV9,once,15,CASSVDGGRNNEQFF
TRBJ2-2,TRBV30,few,14,CAWSWTSNTGELFF